Presented here are 13 T cell receptor beta chains from one specimen sequenced in a study of blood T cell repertoires in COVID-19. Method: immunoSEQ multiplex PCR; TCRdb's copy keeps in-frame clones and lacks some. In the table there are 430,000 or so clones, 80% to 90% of which are singletons. Sample: peripheral blood. These receptors were taken from a young man with COVID-19, enrolled during active disease.

V and J are TRBV15 and TRBJ2-2, with TRBD1 matching over 10 bases. The CDR3 has 16 amino acids. The J segment lost 4 bases and the V segment lost 2 bases, leaving 4 bases of the junction unmatched. CDR1 is LNHNV, CDR2 YYDKDF, per germline (reference sequence). The CDR3 loop reads CATSRFRDRGTGELFF. The CDR3 nucleotides are TGTGCCACCAGCAGATTTCGGGACAGGGGCACCGGGGAGCTGTTTTTT.

The gene calls are TRBV10-2 and TRBJ2-1; possibly TRBD1 for D (5 bases). Trimming cost V 8 bases and J 6 bases, with 20 bases left between them. CDR1 and CDR2 (germline): WSHSY, SAAADI. The CDR3 extends over 15 amino acids. In DNA, the CDR3 is TGCGCCAGCCGCGACAGCCCCATCCCCCTCAATGAGCAGTTCTTC. This gives the protein CASRDSPIPLNEQFF.

Notes on this clone: The same CDR3 can be traced to other DNA sequences in this sample. The chain has TRBV18 and TRBJ1-1, with 7 bases matching TRBD1. Trimming took 0 bases from V and 1 from J; bases not matched to a gene: 2. The germline V gene has CDR1 KGHSH and CDR2 LQKENI. The CDR3 has 15 amino acids. CDR3 sequence reads: CASSPPTGPNTEAFF. Here the CDR3 DNA reads TGTGCCAGCTCACCACCGACAGGGCCGAACACTGAAGCTTTCTTT.

The chain couples TRBV2 to TRBJ2-7; maybe TRBD1 (6 bases). Trimming pared 10 bases from V and 5 bases from J, leaving 24 bases between. In germline, CDR1 is SNHLY, CDR2 FYNNEI. The CDR3 is made up of 15 amino acids. CDR3: CATDVGARSSHEQYF. Written as DNA, the CDR3 is TGTGCCACCGACGTGGGGGCCAGGTCGAGCCACGAGCAGTACTTC.

This chain uses TRBV2 with TRBJ2-1; 7 nucleotides match TRBD1. Germline lookup yields CDR1 SNHLY and CDR2 FYNNEI. The V segment lost 4 bases and the J segment 6 bases; nucleotides outside the gene matches: 9. The CDR3 spans 15 residues. The DNA for the CDR3 is TGTGCCAGCAGTGCATGGGGACAGATTGGCAATGAGCAGTTCTTC. Protein product: CASSAWGQIGNEQFF.

The J gene is TRBJ2-7, the V gene TRBV6-6, with 8 bases fitting TRBD1. With 6 bases clipped from V and 0 bases from J, the junction kept 7 bases outside the gene matches. Germline lookup yields CDR1 MNHNY and CDR2 SVGAGI (reference sequence). The CDR3 has 15 residues. CDR3 in DNA: TGTGCCAGCAGAGGACAGGGTGACTTCTCCTACGAGCAGTACTTC. It translates to CASRGQGDFSYEQYF.

The V and J genes are TRBV2 and TRBJ1-6, with D perhaps matching TRBD1 (6 bases). V lost 7 bases and J 8 bases, leaving 18 bases between the germline ends. Germline CDR1 and CDR2: SNHLY and FYNNEI. This CDR3 contains 15 residues. CDR3 protein: CASTPQGSMDSPLHF. The CDR3 nucleotides are TGTGCCAGCACCCCACAGGGTAGTATGGATTCACCCCTCCACTTT.

The gene calls are TRBV11-2 and TRBJ2-7; TRBD1 is a possible D gene (6 bases). The CDR3 sequence is 14 residues long. Germline CDR1 SGHAT, CDR2 FQNNGV. V dropped 5 bases and J dropped 3 bases, with 14 bases sitting between them. CDR3 region: CASSEGDTFYEQYF. The DNA for the CDR3 is TGTGCCAGCAGCGAGGGGGACACGTTCTACGAGCAGTACTTC.

The chain employs TRBV29-1 and TRBJ1-1, with a weak D call TRBD1 (5 bases). Germline V CDR1 and CDR2: SQVTM, ANQGSEA. The CDR3 length is 13 residues. V was shortened by 1 base and J by 8 bases, with 14 bases between the two germline ends. The CDR3 DNA is TGCAGCGTTGAAGGACTGAGACAGAGAGAAGCTTTCTTT. Amino acid sequence: CSVEGLRQREAFF.

V is TRBV3-1 (or the pseudogene TRBV3-2) and J is TRBJ2-7; D remains ambiguous. This CDR3 is built from 15 residues. Trimming took 3 bases from V and 5 from J, leaving 17 bases between them. CDR1 LGHDT and CDR2 YNNKEL come from the germline V gene (reference sequence). The CDR3: CASSHRHLRPDEQYF. The CDR3 DNA sequence: TGTGCCAGCAGCCACCGACATCTCCGACCGGACGAGCAGTACTTC.

V usage is TRBV27 and J usage is TRBJ2-5; 12 positions agree with TRBD2. The trim removed 6 bases at V and 2 bases at J, leaving 7 bases unmatched. The CDR3 has 16 residues. Germline values: CDR1 MNHEY, CDR2 SMNVEV (reference sequence). In nucleotides, the CDR3 is TGTGCCAGCAGGCGAACTAGCGGGGGGAGACAAGAGACCCAGTACTTC. As protein: CASRRTSGGRQETQYF.

V and J are TRBV5-1 and TRBJ1-5; D is possibly TRBD1 (5 bases). Looked up from germline, CDR1 is SGHRS and CDR2 is YFSETQ. The CDR3 is made up of 15 amino acids. Trimming shortened V by 0 bases and J by 7 bases, and 14 bases separated the two germline ends. The CDR3 sequence: CASSLGQGGEQPQHF. In DNA form, the CDR3 reads TGCGCCAGCAGCTTGGGGCAGGGAGGGGAACAGCCCCAGCATTTT.

V gene TRBV4-2 combines with J gene TRBJ1-5, with D perhaps matching TRBD1 (6 bases). This CDR3 is built from 15 residues. Trimming took off 4 bases at V and 0 bases at J, with 10 bases between the two ends. Germline CDR1 reads LGHNA; CDR2 reads YNFKEQ. The CDR3 coding sequence is TGTGCCAGCAGCCCCTGGGGGCTTAGCAATCAGCCCCAGCATTTT. It yields the protein CASSPWGLSNQPQHF.